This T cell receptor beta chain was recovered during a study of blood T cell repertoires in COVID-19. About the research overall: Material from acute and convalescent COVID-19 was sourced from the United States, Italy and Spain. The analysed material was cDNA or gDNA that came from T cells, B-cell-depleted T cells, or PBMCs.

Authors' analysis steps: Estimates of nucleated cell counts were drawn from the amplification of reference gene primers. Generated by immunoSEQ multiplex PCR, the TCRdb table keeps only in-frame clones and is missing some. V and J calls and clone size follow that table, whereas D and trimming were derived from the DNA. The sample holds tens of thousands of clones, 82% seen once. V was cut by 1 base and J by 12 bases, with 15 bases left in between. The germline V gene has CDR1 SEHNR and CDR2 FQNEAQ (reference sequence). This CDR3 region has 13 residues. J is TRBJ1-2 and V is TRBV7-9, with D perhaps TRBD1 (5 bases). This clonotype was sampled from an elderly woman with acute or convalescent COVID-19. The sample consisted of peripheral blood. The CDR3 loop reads CASSLEMAGKDTF. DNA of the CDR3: TGTGCCAGCAGCTTAGAAATGGCAGGGAAGGACACCTTC. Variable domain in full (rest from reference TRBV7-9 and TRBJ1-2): DTGVSQNPRHKITKRGQNVTFRCDPISEHNRLYWYRQTLGQGPEFLTYFQNEAQLEKSRLLSDRFSAERPKGSFSTLEIQRTEQGDSAMYLCASSLEMAGKDTFGSGTRLTVV.